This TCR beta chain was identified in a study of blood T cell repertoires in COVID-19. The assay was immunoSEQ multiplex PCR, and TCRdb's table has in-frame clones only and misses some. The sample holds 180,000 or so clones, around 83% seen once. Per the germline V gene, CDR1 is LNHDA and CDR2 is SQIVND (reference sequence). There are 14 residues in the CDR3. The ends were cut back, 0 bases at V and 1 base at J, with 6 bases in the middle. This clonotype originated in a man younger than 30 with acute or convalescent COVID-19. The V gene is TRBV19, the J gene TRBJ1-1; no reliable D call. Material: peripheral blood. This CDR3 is CASSIDARNTEAFF. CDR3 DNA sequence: TGTGCCAGTAGTATAGACGCGAGGAACACTGAAGCTTTCTTT.